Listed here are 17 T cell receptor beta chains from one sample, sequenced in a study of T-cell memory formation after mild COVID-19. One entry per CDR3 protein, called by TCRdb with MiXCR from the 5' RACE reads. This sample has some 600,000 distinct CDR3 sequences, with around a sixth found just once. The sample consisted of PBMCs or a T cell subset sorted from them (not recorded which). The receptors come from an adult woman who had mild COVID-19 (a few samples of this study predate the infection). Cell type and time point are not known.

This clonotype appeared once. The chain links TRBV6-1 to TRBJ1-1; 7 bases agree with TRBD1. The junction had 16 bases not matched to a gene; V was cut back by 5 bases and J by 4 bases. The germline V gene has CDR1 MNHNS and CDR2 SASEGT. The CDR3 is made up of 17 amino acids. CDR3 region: CASSPLGLQGSSTEAFF. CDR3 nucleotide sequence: TGTGCCAGCAGTCCTCTAGGGCTACAGGGGTCCTCCACTGAAGCTTTCTTT.

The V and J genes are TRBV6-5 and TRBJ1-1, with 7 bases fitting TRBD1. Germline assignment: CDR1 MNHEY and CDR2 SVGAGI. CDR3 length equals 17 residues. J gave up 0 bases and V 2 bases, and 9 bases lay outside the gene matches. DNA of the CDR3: TGTGCCAGCAGTTACGGGAGACAGGGTAAGATGAACACTGAAGCTTTCTTT. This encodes CASSYGRQGKMNTEAFF.

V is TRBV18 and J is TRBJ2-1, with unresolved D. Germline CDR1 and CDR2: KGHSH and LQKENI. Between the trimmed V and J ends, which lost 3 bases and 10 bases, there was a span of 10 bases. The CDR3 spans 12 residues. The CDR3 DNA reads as TGTGCCAGCTCACCCCAGAGAAGGGAGCAGTTCTTC. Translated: CASSPQRREQFF. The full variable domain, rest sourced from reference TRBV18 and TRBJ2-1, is NAGVMQNPRHLVRRRGQEARLRCSPMKGHSHVYWYRQLPEEGLKFMVYLQKENIIDESGMPKERFSAEFPKEGPSILRIQQVVRGDSAAYFCASSPQRREQFFGPGTRLTVL.

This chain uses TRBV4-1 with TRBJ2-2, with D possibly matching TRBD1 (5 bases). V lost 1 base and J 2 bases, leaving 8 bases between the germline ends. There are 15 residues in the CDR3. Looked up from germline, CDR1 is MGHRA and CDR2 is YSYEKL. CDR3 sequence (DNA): TGCGCCAGCAGCCAAGTAGGGGTAAACACCGGGGAGCTGTTTTTT. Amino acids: CASSQVGVNTGELFF.

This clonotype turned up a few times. The CDR3 here is CSARDILAGLNEQFF. The CDR3 region has the DNA TGCAGTGCTAGAGATATCCTAGCGGGACTCAATGAGCAGTTCTTC. The chain employs TRBV20-1 and TRBJ2-1; 9 bases align to TRBD2. The CDR3 length is 15 residues. The V and J ends lost 0 bases and 6 bases, in that order; junction bases with no gene match: 6. The V gene's germline CDR1 is DFQATT and CDR2 SNEGSKA (reference sequence).

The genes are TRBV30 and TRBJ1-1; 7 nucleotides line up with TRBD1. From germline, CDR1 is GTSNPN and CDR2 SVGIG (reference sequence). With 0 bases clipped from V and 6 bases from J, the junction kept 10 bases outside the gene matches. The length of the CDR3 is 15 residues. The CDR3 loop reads CAWSVGLTGAAEAFF. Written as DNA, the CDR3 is TGTGCCTGGAGTGTTGGCCTAACAGGGGCCGCTGAAGCTTTCTTT.

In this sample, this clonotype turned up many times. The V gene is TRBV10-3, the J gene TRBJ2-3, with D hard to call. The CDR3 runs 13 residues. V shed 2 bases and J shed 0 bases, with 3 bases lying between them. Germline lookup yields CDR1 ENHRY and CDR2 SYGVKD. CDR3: CAISEDSTDTQYF. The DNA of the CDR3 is TGTGCCATCAGTGAGGACAGCACAGATACGCAGTATTTT.

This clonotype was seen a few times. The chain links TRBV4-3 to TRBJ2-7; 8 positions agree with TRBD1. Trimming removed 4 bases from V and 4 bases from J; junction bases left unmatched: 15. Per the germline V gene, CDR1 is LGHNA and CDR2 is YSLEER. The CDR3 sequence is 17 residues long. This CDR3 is CASSPGSQGQGAYEQYF. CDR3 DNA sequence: TGCGCCAGCAGCCCCGGGTCGCAAGGGCAGGGGGCTTACGAGCAGTACTTC.

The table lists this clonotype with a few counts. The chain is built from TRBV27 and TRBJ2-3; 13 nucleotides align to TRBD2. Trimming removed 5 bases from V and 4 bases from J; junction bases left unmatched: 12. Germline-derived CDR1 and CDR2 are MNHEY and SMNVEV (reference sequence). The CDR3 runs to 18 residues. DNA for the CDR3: TGTGCCAGCAGTGCCCGCGGACTAGCGGGGGTGCGGGCAGATACGCAGTATTTT. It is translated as CASSARGLAGVRADTQYF.

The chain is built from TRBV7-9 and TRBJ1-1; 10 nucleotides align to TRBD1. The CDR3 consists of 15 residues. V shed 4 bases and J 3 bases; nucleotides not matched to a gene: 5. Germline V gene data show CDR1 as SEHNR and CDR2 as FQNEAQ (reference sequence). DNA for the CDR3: TGTGCCAGCAGCTCCGGGGGGACAGGGGACACTGAAGCTTTCTTT. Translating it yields CASSSGGTGDTEAFF.

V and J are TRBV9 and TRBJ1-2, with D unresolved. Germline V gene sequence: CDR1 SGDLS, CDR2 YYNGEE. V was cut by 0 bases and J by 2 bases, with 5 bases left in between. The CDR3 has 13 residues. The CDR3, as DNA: TGTGCCAGCAGCGTAGCCGACAACTATGGCTACACCTTC. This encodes CASSVADNYGYTF.

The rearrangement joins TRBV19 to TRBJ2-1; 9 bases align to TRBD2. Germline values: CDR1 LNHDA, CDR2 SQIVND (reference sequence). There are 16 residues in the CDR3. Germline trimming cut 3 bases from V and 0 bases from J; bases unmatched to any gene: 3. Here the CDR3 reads CASSISGGSSYNEQFF. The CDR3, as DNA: TGTGCCAGTAGTATTAGCGGGGGCAGCTCCTACAATGAGCAGTTCTTC.

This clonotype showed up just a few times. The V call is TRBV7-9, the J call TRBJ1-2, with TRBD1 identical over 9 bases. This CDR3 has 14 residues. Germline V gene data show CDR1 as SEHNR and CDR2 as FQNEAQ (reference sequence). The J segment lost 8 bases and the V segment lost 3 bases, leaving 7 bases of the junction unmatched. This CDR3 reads CASSFWDRAYGYTF. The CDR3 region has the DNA TGTGCCAGCAGCTTCTGGGACAGGGCATACGGCTACACCTTC.

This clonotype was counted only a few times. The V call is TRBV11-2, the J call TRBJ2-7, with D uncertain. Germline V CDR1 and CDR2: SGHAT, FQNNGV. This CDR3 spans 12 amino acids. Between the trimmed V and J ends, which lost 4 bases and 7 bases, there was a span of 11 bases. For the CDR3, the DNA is TGTGCCAGCAGCTCCGCTACTGGAGAGCAGTACTTC. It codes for CASSSATGEQYF.

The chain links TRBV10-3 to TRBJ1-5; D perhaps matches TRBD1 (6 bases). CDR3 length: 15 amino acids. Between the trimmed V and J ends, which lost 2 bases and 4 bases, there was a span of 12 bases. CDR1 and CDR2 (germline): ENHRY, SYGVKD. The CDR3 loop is CAISEPGAPNQPQHF. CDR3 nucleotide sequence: TGTGCCATCAGTGAGCCAGGGGCACCAAATCAGCCCCAGCATTTT.

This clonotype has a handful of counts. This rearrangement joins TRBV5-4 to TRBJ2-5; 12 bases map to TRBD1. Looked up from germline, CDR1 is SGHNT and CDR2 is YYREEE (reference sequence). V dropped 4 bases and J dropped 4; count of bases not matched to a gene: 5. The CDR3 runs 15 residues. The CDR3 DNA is TGTGCCAGCAGCGGGGGACAGGGGGCTGTAGAGACCCAGTACTTC. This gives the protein CASSGGQGAVETQYF.

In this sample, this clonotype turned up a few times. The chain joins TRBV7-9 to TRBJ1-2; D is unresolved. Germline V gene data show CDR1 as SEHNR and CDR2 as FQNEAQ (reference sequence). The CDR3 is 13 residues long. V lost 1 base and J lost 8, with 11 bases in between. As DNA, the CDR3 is TGTGCCAGCAGCTTAGATGAAGGAGGAGGCTACACCTTC. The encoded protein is CASSLDEGGGYTF.